Following are 26 T cell receptor beta chains from one sample sequenced in a study of CD8 T cells in ankylosing spondylitis. TCRdb re-derived calls from the 5' RACE reads in MiXCR, one entry per CDR3 protein. The top ten hold approximately 1% of the sample, which has 300,000 to 400,000 distinct CDR3 sequences, under 15% seen once. Sequenced input: blood, either unsorted or a sorted T cell fraction (not recorded which). These receptors were obtained from a male donor with ankylosing spondylitis or in good health (not recorded which).

This clonotype was detected a few times. The chain is built from TRBV7-9 and TRBJ2-6; 14 bases align to TRBD2. This CDR3 spans 16 amino acids. The junction had 8 bases not matched to a gene; V was cut back by 5 bases and J by 11 bases. Germline V gives CDR1 SEHNR, CDR2 FQNEAQ (reference sequence). CDR3 bases: TGTGCCAGCAGCCCGGAAGTGACTAGCGGGAGGGACGTCCTGACTTTC. It yields the protein CASSPEVTSGRDVLTF.

This chain uses TRBV5-1 with TRBJ2-5, with 9 bases aligning to TRBD2. V lost 5 bases and J lost 2; bases outside the gene matches: 7. CDR1 is SGHRS and CDR2 is YFSETQ in the germline V gene. The CDR3 runs 15 residues. CDR3 sequence: CASSLSGLAQETQYF. The CDR3 DNA reads as TGCGCCAGCAGTTTATCGGGACTAGCTCAAGAGACCCAGTACTTC.

This clonotype turned up a few times. This chain joins TRBV20-1 and TRBJ2-2; no clear D gene. This CDR3 comprises 11 residues. V was trimmed by 3 bases and J by 9 bases, leaving 8 bases between them. Germline V lookup: CDR1 DFQATT, CDR2 SNEGSKA (reference sequence). CDR3 bases: TGCAGTGCTAGTAACCAGAGGGAGCTGTTTTTT. Residues: CSASNQRELFF.

This clonotype was picked up a small number of times. This chain connects TRBV25-1 to TRBJ1-1; no definite D call. CDR3 length equals 13 residues. V lost 1 base and J 3 bases, leaving 6 bases between the germline ends. Germline CDR1 reads MGHDK; CDR2 reads SYGVNS. In DNA form, the CDR3 reads TGTGCCAGCAGTGAATGGGAAGACACTGAAGCTTTCTTT. Its protein product is CASSEWEDTEAFF. The whole variable domain, remainder taken from reference TRBV25-1 and TRBJ1-1, is EADIYQTPRYLVIGTGKKITLECSQTMGHDKMYWYQQDPGMELHLIHYSYGVNSTEKGDLSSESTVSRIRTEHFPLTLESARPSHTSQYLCASSEWEDTEAFFGQGTRLTVV.

The rearrangement links TRBV5-1 to TRBJ1-2, with 7 positions matching TRBD1. The germline CDR1 and CDR2 sequences are SGHRS and YFSETQ. The length of the CDR3 is 14 residues. With V trimmed by 5 bases and J by 6 bases, 10 bases remained unmatched. CDR3 amino acids: CASSIDPGQNGYTF. The CDR3 DNA is TGCGCCAGCAGTATAGACCCGGGACAGAATGGCTACACCTTC.

The CDR3 reads CASSPDRGSGGYTF. The CDR3 DNA sequence: TGTGCCAGCAGCCCCGACCGAGGGAGCGGTGGCTACACCTTC. V and J are TRBV7-2 and TRBJ1-2; D gene uncertain. V gave up 5 bases and J gave up 7 bases, with 17 bases separating them. In germline, CDR1 is SGHTA, CDR2 FQGNSA. There are 14 residues in the CDR3.

This clonotype was counted at least ten times. This chain uses TRBV7-8 with TRBJ2-3; TRBD1 aligns across 9 bases. There are 15 residues in the CDR3. Trimming removed 1 base from V and 4 bases from J; junction bases left unmatched: 3. Germline V CDR1 and CDR2: SGHVS, FQNEAQ. The CDR3 coding sequence is TGTGCCAGCAGCTTAGGGGGGACAGGGTCAGATACGCAGTATTTT. It specifies CASSLGGTGSDTQYF.

This clonotype was found many times. V usage is TRBV12-3 or TRBV12-4 and J usage is TRBJ1-1; 10 bases line up with TRBD1. The V gene end was trimmed by 3 bases and the J gene end by 4 bases; junction bases not matched to a gene: 2. The CDR3 has 14 residues. The CDR3 reads CASSFRTGGTEAFF. CDR3 nucleotides: TGTGCCAGCAGTTTTAGGACAGGGGGCACTGAAGCTTTCTTT.

This clonotype has only a few counts. The V call is TRBV10-3, the J call TRBJ2-6; D gene unclear. CDR3 length: 15 residues. Trimming stripped 3 bases from V and 2 bases from J, with 8 bases between. Germline V gene data show CDR1 as ENHRY and CDR2 as SYGVKD. CDR3 protein: CAISEDLAGANVLTF. CDR3 sequence (DNA): TGTGCCATCAGTGAAGATCTGGCTGGGGCCAACGTCCTGACTTTC.

The V gene is TRBV11-2, the J gene TRBJ2-3; D uncertain. The length of the CDR3 is 15 residues. Germline assignment: CDR1 SGHAT and CDR2 FQNNGV. V was trimmed by 4 bases and J by 10 bases, leaving 21 bases between them. The CDR3 sequence is CASSSLTSTSDPQYF. The CDR3, as DNA: TGTGCCAGCAGCTCGCTGACTTCAACTTCGGACCCGCAGTATTTT.

V and J are TRBV10-3 and TRBJ2-7, with D unclear. Trimming cost V 7 bases and J 2 bases, with 12 bases left between them. The CDR3 covers 13 residues. The germline V gene has CDR1 ENHRY and CDR2 SYGVKD. CDR3 sequence reads: CAIKVAFPYEQYF. In DNA form, the CDR3 reads TGTGCCATCAAGGTGGCTTTCCCCTACGAGCAGTACTTC.

The chain couples TRBV12-3 or TRBV12-4 to TRBJ2-5, with D perhaps matching TRBD2 (6 bases). Trimming removed 9 bases at V and 4 bases at J, with 18 bases between. This CDR3 comprises 14 residues. Written as DNA, the CDR3 is TGTGCCAGTTCTCAGGGACTCCCGGGAGAGACCCAGTACTTC. Amino acids: CASSQGLPGETQYF.

Notes on this clonotype: The germline gene is not matched at one end of the junction; a read error may be the cause. J is TRBJ1-6 and V is TRBV6-1; no firm D call. The germline V gene encodes CDR1 MNHNS and CDR2 SASEGT. The CDR3 spans 15 residues. The CDR3 DNA follows: TGTGCCTGCAGTGACCTGGCATCCTATAATTCACCCCTCCACTTT. This encodes CACSDLASYNSPLHF.

The table lists this clonotype with a few counts. The rearrangement uses TRBV7-9 and TRBJ1-1; maybe TRBD1 (5 bases). The CDR3 has 13 residues. Germline V gene lookup returns CDR1 SEHNR and CDR2 FQNEAQ (reference sequence). Trimming removed 3 bases from V and 2 bases from J, with 7 bases in between. DNA of the CDR3: TGTGCCAGCAGCTTCCGGGACAACACTGAAGCTTTCTTT. Translating it yields CASSFRDNTEAFF.

Only a few counts were recorded for this clonotype. The gene calls are TRBV12-3 or TRBV12-4 and TRBJ2-7; possibly TRBD1 for D (6 bases). The CDR3 covers 15 residues. With 3 bases removed from V and 2 bases from J, the gap between germline ends came to 14 bases. CDR3 bases: TGTGCCAGCAGTTTTAATCAGGACAGAGCCTACGAGCAGTACTTC. Its translation: CASSFNQDRAYEQYF.

The chain has TRBV3-1 and TRBJ2-1; 8 bases agree with TRBD2. The germline V gene encodes CDR1 LGHDT and CDR2 YNNKEL (reference sequence). The ends lost 9 bases at V and 0 bases at J; junction bases unmatched: 7. The CDR3 runs 15 residues. The CDR3 DNA reads as TGTGCCAGTGCGGGAGGCCCTAGCTCCTACAATGAGCAGTTCTTC. Protein sequence: CASAGGPSSYNEQFF.

Concerning this clonotype: This sequence may be a read error, since a much larger clone differs from it by one base. Lacking the conserved final phenylalanine or tryptophan, this CDR3 likely reflects a read error. The chain carries TRBV29-1 and TRBJ1-3; D remains unclear. V was trimmed by 5 bases and J by 4 bases, leaving 6 bases between them. Germline CDR1 and CDR2: SQVTM and ANQGSEA. The CDR3 consists of 11 residues. In DNA, the CDR3 is TGCAGCGTTAACGACGGAAACACCATATATTAT. It translates to CSVNDGNTIYY.

This clonotype came up a few times. The genes are TRBV3-1 and TRBJ1-6; tentatively, D is TRBD1 (5 bases). The CDR3 has 16 residues. The germline V gene encodes CDR1 LGHDT and CDR2 YNNKEL (reference sequence). Deletions cut 4 bases from V and 6 bases from J, with 16 bases between. The CDR3 sequence is CASSRGPGGTNSPLHF. Here the CDR3 DNA reads TGTGCCAGCAGCCGCGGCCCAGGAGGGACTAATTCACCCCTCCACTTT.

This clonotype appeared a few times. The rearrangement joins TRBV4-2 to TRBJ1-2; D not certain. This CDR3 has 12 residues. V was trimmed by 0 bases and J by 3 bases, leaving 2 bases between them. Germline assignment: CDR1 LGHNA and CDR2 YNFKEQ. CDR3 nucleotide sequence: TGTGCCAGCAGCCAAGATGACTATGGCTACACCTTC. This gives the protein CASSQDDYGYTF.

This clonotype was seen a handful of times. The rearrangement links TRBV11-2 to TRBJ2-7; TRBD2 matches at 10 bases. CDR3 length: 16 amino acids. CDR1 SGHAT and CDR2 FQNNGV come from the germline V gene. The junction had 10 bases not matched to a gene; V was cut back by 2 bases and J by 6 bases. The CDR3 spells CASSLLPSGRLGEQYF. The CDR3 DNA reads TGTGCCAGCAGCTTACTGCCTAGCGGGAGATTGGGCGAGCAGTACTTC.

The genes are TRBV7-8 and TRBJ2-1, with TRBD2 identical over 12 bases. Germline trimming cut 5 bases from V and 7 bases from J; bases unmatched to any gene: 12. The CDR3 runs to 17 residues. CDR1 is SGHVS and CDR2 is FQNEAQ in the germline V gene. CDR3 amino acids: CASSLWTSGVQRNEQFF. In DNA form, the CDR3 reads TGTGCCAGCAGCCTCTGGACTAGCGGGGTGCAACGGAATGAGCAGTTCTTC. The full variable domain, rest sourced from reference TRBV7-8 and TRBJ2-1, is GAGVSQSPRYKVAKRGQDVALRCDPISGHVSLFWYQQALGQGPEFLTYFQNEAQLDKSGLPSDRFFAERPEGSVSTLKIQRTQQEDSAVYLCASSLWTSGVQRNEQFFGPGTRLTVL.

This clonotype was counted a few times. This chain connects TRBV11-2 to TRBJ2-1; 7 nucleotides agree with TRBD2. With V trimmed by 5 bases and J by 2 bases, 6 bases remained unmatched. Germline V gives CDR1 SGHAT, CDR2 FQNNGV. The CDR3 extends over 15 amino acids. The CDR3 nucleotides are TGTGCCAGCAGCCCGCGGGAGTACACCTACAATGAGCAGTTCTTC. This sequence encodes CASSPREYTYNEQFF. The whole variable domain, filled in from reference TRBV11-2 and TRBJ2-1, reads EAGVAQSPRYKIIEKRQSVAFWCNPISGHATLYWYQQILGQGPKLLIQFQNNGVVDDSQLPKDRFSAERLKGVDSTLKIQPAKLEDSAVYLCASSPREYTYNEQFFGPGTRLTVL.

This clonotype occurred many times. This sequence joins TRBV7-6 and TRBJ1-1; D might be TRBD1 (6 bases). V lost 8 bases and J 1 base, leaving 11 bases between the germline ends. Germline CDR1 SGHVS, CDR2 FNYEAQ. This CDR3 contains 13 residues. CDR3 loop: CASGMDRNTEAFF. CDR3 nucleotide sequence: TGTGCCAGCGGGATGGACAGGAACACTGAAGCTTTCTTT. The variable domain in full, completed from reference TRBV7-6 and TRBJ1-1, reads GAGVSQSPRYKVTKRGQDVALRCDPISGHVSLYWYRQALGQGPEFLTYFNYEAQQDKSGLPNDRFSAERPEGSISTLTIQRTEQRDSAMYRCASGMDRNTEAFFGQGTRLTVV.

The chain has TRBV6-2 or TRBV6-3 and TRBJ2-1, with TRBD2 matching 12 bases. The CDR3 is 16 residues long. Germline CDR1 reads MNHEY; CDR2 reads SVGEGT. V gave up 5 bases and J gave up 10 bases; unmatched junction bases: 12. The CDR3 sequence is CASSRTTSGGLEEQFF. The CDR3, as DNA: TGTGCCAGCAGTCGAACCACTAGCGGGGGGCTCGAGGAGCAGTTCTTC.

The chain couples TRBV2 to TRBJ2-7; unclear D gene. The V end was cut by 4 bases, the J end by 3 bases, with 7 bases between. The germline CDR1 and CDR2 sequences are SNHLY and FYNNEI. The CDR3 length is 12 residues. As DNA, the CDR3 is TGTGCCAGCAGTGGAGCAGGCTACGAGCAGTACTTC. It translates to CASSGAGYEQYF.

This clonotype was seen a few times. The J gene is TRBJ1-5, the V gene TRBV7-2, with 7 bases aligning to TRBD1. The germline V gene has CDR1 SGHTA and CDR2 FQGNSA. The V gene end was trimmed by 2 bases and the J gene end by 4 bases; junction bases not matched to a gene: 2. This CDR3 is built from 14 residues. CDR3 bases: TGTGCCAGCAGCTTATGGACAGGTAATCAGCCCCAGCATTTT. It translates to CASSLWTGNQPQHF.